This T cell receptor beta chain derives from a study of cytomegalovirus exposure and HLA in healthy donors. Both 60 Vbeta primers and 13 Jbeta primers went into the PCR. Some clones are missing from TCRdb's copy, which holds only in-frame ones; the method was immunoSEQ multiplex PCR. The table lists some 110,000 clones, around 72% of them singletons. Germline loops: CDR1 SGHVS, CDR2 FNYEAQ. Trimming removed 5 bases at V and 0 bases at J, with 14 bases between. The CDR3 totals 16 residues. The source is a man aged 25-45 years in good health and CMV-seronegative. The rearrangement links TRBV7-6 to TRBJ2-1, with D possibly matching TRBD2 (6 bases). The sample comprised PBMCs. The CDR3 region is CASSPRDGSSYNEQFF. In nucleotides, the CDR3 is TGTGCCAGCAGCCCTAGGGACGGGAGCTCCTACAATGAGCAGTTCTTC.